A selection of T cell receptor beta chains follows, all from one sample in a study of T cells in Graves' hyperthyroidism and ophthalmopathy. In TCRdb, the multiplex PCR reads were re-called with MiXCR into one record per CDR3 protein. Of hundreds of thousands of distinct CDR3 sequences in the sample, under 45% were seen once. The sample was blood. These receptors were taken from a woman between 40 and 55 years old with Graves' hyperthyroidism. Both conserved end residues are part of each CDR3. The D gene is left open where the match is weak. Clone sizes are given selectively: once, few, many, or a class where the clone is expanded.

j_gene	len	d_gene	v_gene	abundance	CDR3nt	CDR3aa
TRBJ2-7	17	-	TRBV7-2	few	TGTGCCAGCAGCTTAAGGTCGTTTAGCCTTCGGGACTACGAGCAGTACTTC	CASSLRSFSLRDYEQYF
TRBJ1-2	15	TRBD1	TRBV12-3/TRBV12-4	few	TGTGCCAGCAGTTCCTACAGGGGGCCTTCGTATGGCTACACCTTC	CASSSYRGPSYGYTF
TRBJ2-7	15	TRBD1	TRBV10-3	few	TGTGCCATCAGTGAACAGGGGGAAGTTGACTACGAGCAGTACTTC	CAISEQGEVDYEQYF
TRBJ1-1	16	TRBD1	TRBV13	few	TGTGCCAGCAGCTCTGGGGCGGACAGGGGGCGCGTGGAGGCTTTCTTT	CASSSGADRGRVEAFF
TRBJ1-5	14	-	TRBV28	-	TGTGCCAGCAGTTTACAGGTGTTCAATCAGCCCCAGCATTTT	CASSLQVFNQPQHF
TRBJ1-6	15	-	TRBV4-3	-	TGCGCCAGCAGCCAAGGTCATCGAACCGGGGGGCCCCTCCACTTT	CASSQGHRTGGPLHF
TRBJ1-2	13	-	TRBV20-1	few	TGCAGTGCTAGGGGCAGGGTGGTCGATGGCTACACCTTC	CSARGRVVDGYTF
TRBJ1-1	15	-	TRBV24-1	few	TGTGCCACCAGTGATGCTGGGCTCCCTGGCGCTGAAGCTTTCTTT	CATSDAGLPGAEAFF
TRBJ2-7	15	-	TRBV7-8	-	TGTGCCAGCAGTGATAGACGCCGGGGGATCTACGAGCAGTACTTC	CASSDRRRGIYEQYF
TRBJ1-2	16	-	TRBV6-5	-	TGTGCCAGCAGTTTATCGGTCCCGGCATTTCACTATGGCTACACCTTC	CASSLSVPAFHYGYTF
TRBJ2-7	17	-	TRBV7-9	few	TGTGCCAGCAGCCTTGGTATTGGACTGTACGGTTCCTACGAGCAGTACTTC	CASSLGIGLYGSYEQYF
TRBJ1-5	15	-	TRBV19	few	TGTGCCAGCTCCTCACAGAGTTATAGCAATCAGCCCCAGCATTTT	CASSSQSYSNQPQHF
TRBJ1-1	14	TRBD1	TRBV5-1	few	TGCGCCAGCAGCTTGCAGGGGGAAGGGGTCGGAGCTTTCTTT	CASSLQGEGVGAFF
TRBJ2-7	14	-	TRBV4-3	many	TGCGCCAGCAGCCATGGCGGGCGCACGTACGAGCAGTACTTC	CASSHGGRTYEQYF
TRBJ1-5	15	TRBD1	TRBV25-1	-	TGTGCCAGCAGCTGGGCAGGGGGCGAGGATCAGCCCCAGCATTTT	CASSWAGGEDQPQHF
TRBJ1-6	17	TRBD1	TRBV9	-	TGTGCCAGCAGCGCCCACAGGGGTGAACCCTATAATTCACCCCTCCACTTT	CASSAHRGEPYNSPLHF
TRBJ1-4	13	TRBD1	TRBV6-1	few	TGTGCCAGCAGGGGCAGGGGGTATGAAAAACTGTTTTTT	CASRGRGYEKLFF
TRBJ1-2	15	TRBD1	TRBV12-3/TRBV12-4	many	TGTGCCAGCAGTTGGACAGGGAGTACTAACTATGGCTACACCTTC	CASSWTGSTNYGYTF
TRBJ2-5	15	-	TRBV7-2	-	TGCGCCAGCAGCTTGTTTCAGGGCTCACAAGAGACCCAGTACTTC	CASSLFQGSQETQYF
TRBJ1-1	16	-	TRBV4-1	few	TGCGCCAGCAGCCAAGTCTTCAGCAGGAGAGGGACTGAAGCTTTCTTT	CASSQVFSRRGTEAFF
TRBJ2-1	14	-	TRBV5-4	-	TGTGCCAGCAGCTATTCGGACTGGGCCAATGAGCAGTTCTTC	CASSYSDWANEQFF
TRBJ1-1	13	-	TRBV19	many	TGTGCCAGTAGTAAATACAGGGTATCCGAAGCTTTCTTT	CASSKYRVSEAFF
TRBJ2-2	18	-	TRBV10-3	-	TGTGCCAGCGGGGTTTTCAGGGGGTTGCGAGGGAACACCGGGGAGCTGTTTTTT	CASGVFRGLRGNTGELFF
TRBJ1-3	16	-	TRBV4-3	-	TGCGCCAGCAGCCTGGGGGCCGGTCCCGGGGCTAACACCATATATTTT	CASSLGAGPGANTIYF
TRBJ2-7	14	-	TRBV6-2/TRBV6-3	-	TGTGCCAGCAGCGCGGACTACAACTCCTACGAGCAGTACTTC	CASSADYNSYEQYF
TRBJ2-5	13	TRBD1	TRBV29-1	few	TGCAGCACCCAGGGTGGGACAGGAGAGACCCAGTACTTC	CSTQGGTGETQYF
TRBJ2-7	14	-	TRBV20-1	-	TGCAGTGCTTCCTACAGGGAAGGGGGTAACGAGCAGTACTTC	CSASYREGGNEQYF
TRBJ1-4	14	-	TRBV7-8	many	TGTGCCAGCAGCTCAGTAGGAGAGAATGAAAAACTGTTTTTT	CASSSVGENEKLFF